A selection of T cell receptor beta chains follows, all from one sample in a study of immune characterization of retroperitoneal liposarcoma. TCRdb re-derived calls from the PCR reads in MiXCR, one entry per CDR3 protein. The table includes some 10,000 distinct CDR3 sequences, approximately 35% detected once. Sequencing was carried out using tumor tissue. The source is a male donor with retroperitoneal liposarcoma. Each CDR3 is given with its conserved first and last residue. D genes are given only for firm matches. A clone size is listed for some rows: how often the clone was seen (once, few, many), or a class if it is expanded.

-	TRBV25-1	TRBJ1-1	14	-	TGTGCCAGCAGTGGAGACACCCTGAACACTGAAGCTTTCTTT	CASSGDTLNTEAFF
TRBD1	TRBV7-2	TRBJ2-1	14	many	TGTGCCAGCAGCACGGGACAGGTCTACAATGAGCAGTTCTTC	CASSTGQVYNEQFF
TRBD2	TRBV7-8	TRBJ2-5	15	medium-sized	TGTGCCAGCAGCTTAAGCGTGGAAACGGGGGGGGTCCAGTACTTC	CASSLSVETGGVQYF
TRBD1	TRBV6-2/TRBV6-3	TRBJ1-2	12	many	TGTGCCAGCCGGACAGGGGCTTATGGCTACACCTTC	CASRTGAYGYTF
TRBD2	TRBV6-1	TRBJ2-7	14	medium-sized	TGTGCCAGCAGCCCACCGGGACTAGCGAATGAGCAGTACTTC	CASSPPGLANEQYF
-	TRBV11-1	TRBJ2-2	15	-	TGTGCCAGCAGCCCAAACAGGGAGAGGGGCGGGGAGCTGTTTTTT	CASSPNRERGGELFF
TRBD2	TRBV6-2/TRBV6-3	TRBJ2-2	17	few	TGTGCCAGCAGTCCCATCGGACTAGCGGGAGGAGGCGGGGAGCTGTTTTTT	CASSPIGLAGGGGELFF
-	TRBV6-1	TRBJ2-1	12	-	TGTGCCAGCAGGGACCCATCCAATGAGCAGTTCTTC	CASRDPSNEQFF
TRBD2	TRBV6-1	TRBJ2-7	15	-	TGTGCCAGCACCCTAAGGACTAGCGGGAGTGGGGAGCAGTACTTC	CASTLRTSGSGEQYF
TRBD2	TRBV27	TRBJ2-1	14	medium-sized	TGTGCCAGCAGTTTAGCGGGAGACCACAATGAGCAGTTCTTC	CASSLAGDHNEQFF
TRBD2	TRBV6-4	TRBJ2-1	15	-	TGTGCCAGCAGTGACCTAGCGGGAGGGGTTAATGAGCAGTTCTTC	CASSDLAGGVNEQFF
-	TRBV20-1	TRBJ2-5	16	-	TGCAGTGCTAGTTCCATTTTCCGGGCCGGACAAGAGACCCAGTACTTC	CSASSIFRAGQETQYF
-	TRBV12-5	TRBJ2-7	11	-	TGTGCTAGTGGTCTCACGTTCGAGCAGTACTTC	CASGLTFEQYF
TRBD2	TRBV19	TRBJ2-3	16	-	TGTGCCAGTAGTCGTATTTCCAGCGGGGGGGCAGATACGCAGTATTTT	CASSRISSGGADTQYF
-	TRBV27	TRBJ2-1	14	-	TGTGCCAGCAGTTTTATAAGGGTGCGCAATGAGCAGTTCTTC	CASSFIRVRNEQFF
-	TRBV7-6	TRBJ2-7	13	-	TGTGCCAGCAGCCACTTAGGGGGGTACGAGCAGTACTTC	CASSHLGGYEQYF
-	TRBV10-1	TRBJ1-3	13	few	TGCGCCAGCAGTGCCTTTTCAGGAAACACCATATATTTT	CASSAFSGNTIYF
-	TRBV27	TRBJ2-4	15	few	TGTGCCAGCCGCGCGGGATATGTAGCCAAAAACATTCAGTACTTC	CASRAGYVAKNIQYF
TRBD2	TRBV7-6	TRBJ2-5	16	many	TGTGCCAGCAGCTCCGGGACTAGCGGCTACGGAGAGACCCAGTACTTC	CASSSGTSGYGETQYF
-	TRBV6-1	TRBJ2-4	16	few	TGTGCCAGCAGTGAACTTGAGGGCGGGCCGCAAAACATTCAGTACTTC	CASSELEGGPQNIQYF
TRBD2	TRBV6-5	TRBJ2-5	17	-	TGTGCCAGCAGTTGGGGTTTCCTGCGGGAGTGGCGGGAGACCCAGTACTTC	CASSWGFLREWRETQYF
-	TRBV6-1	TRBJ2-7	11	-	TGTGCCAGCAGTTATGCGGATGAGCAGTACTTC	CASSYADEQYF
TRBD2	TRBV27	TRBJ2-5	15	-	TGTGCCAGCAGTTTGTCGACTAGCTTCCAAGAGACCCAGTACTTC	CASSLSTSFQETQYF
-	TRBV20-1	TRBJ2-5	13	-	TGCAGTGCGGAGTTGGACACCGCTCGGACCCAGTACTTC	CSAELDTARTQYF
-	TRBV6-1	TRBJ2-3	15	few	TGTGCCAGCAGTGAATCGGCTTCTTCCTACAATGAGCAGTATTTT	CASSESASSYNEQYF
TRBD2	TRBV7-6	TRBJ2-1	14	-	TGTGCCAGCAGCTTAATCAGCGGGGAGGAGACCCAGTTCTTC	CASSLISGEETQFF
-	TRBV6-1	TRBJ2-4	14	-	TGTGCCAGCACCCCCGGGGGCCCCCGAACTGAGCAGTACTTC	CASTPGGPRTEQYF
TRBD1	TRBV6-1	TRBJ2-7	14	-	TGTGCCAGCATGTCGACAGGGGGTCCCTACGAGCAGTACTTC	CASMSTGGPYEQYF
TRBD1	TRBV6-1	TRBJ2-5	16	medium-sized	TGTGCCAGCAGTGAAGCCCAGACAGGGGGCCAAGAGACCCAGTACTTC	CASSEAQTGGQETQYF
-	TRBV6-1	TRBJ2-5	15	many	TGTGCCAGCAGTGCCCTACAGGGTTTGAGAGAGACCCAGTACTTC	CASSALQGLRETQYF
-	TRBV6-1	TRBJ2-1	13	-	TGTGCCAGCAGTTCTCGGACCCACTACGAGCAGTTCTTC	CASSSRTHYEQFF
-	TRBV7-6	TRBJ1-6	14	many	TGTGCCAGCAGCTTAGGACAGCCTAACTCACCCCTCCACTTT	CASSLGQPNSPLHF
TRBD2	TRBV11-3	TRBJ2-1	15	many	TGTGCCAGCAGCCGCGGGGGAGAACCCTACAATGAGCAGTTCTTC	CASSRGGEPYNEQFF
TRBD2	TRBV6-9	TRBJ2-1	14	medium-sized	TGTGCCAGCAGTTATAGCGGGAGGGCCAATGAGCAGTTCTTC	CASSYSGRANEQFF
-	TRBV7-2	TRBJ1-4	15	-	TGTGCCAGCAGCTTAACCGGGACAACTAATGAAAAACTGTTTTTT	CASSLTGTTNEKLFF